This T cell receptor (beta chain) is drawn from a study of lymphopenia after photon versus proton radiotherapy. General study results and limits: In patients who died, overall survival fell as post-nadir TCR diversity dropped more.

With regard to this clone: No antigen is known for it.

Produced via immunoSEQ multiplex PCR; TCRdb's table is partial and in-frame only. This sample has tens of thousands of clones, with about 90% found just once. Germline-derived CDR1 and CDR2 are SGHRS and YFSETQ. The CDR3 length is 14 residues. V lost 7 bases to trimming and J lost 3 bases, with 17 bases between them. Sequences were derived from peripheral blood, sampled from a patient treated with proton-based radiotherapy. The chain carries TRBV5-1 and TRBJ2-7; possible D gene TRBD1, 6 bases. The clonotype originates from a man of 80 years or more with esophageal cancer. The CDR3 sequence is CASGDGGFFYEQYF. Written as DNA, the CDR3 is TGCGCCAGCGGGGATGGGGGCTTTTTCTACGAGCAGTACTTC.